The present entry profiles one T cell receptor beta chain with its context. The data originate from a study of cytomegalovirus exposure and HLA in healthy donors. This CDR3 comprises 18 residues. Germline V gene sequence: CDR1 MNHEY, CDR2 SMNVEV (reference sequence). Trimming took 6 bases from V and 0 from J, leaving 23 bases between them. Measured with immunoSEQ multiplex PCR; TCRdb has only the in-frame clones, and not every one. The data hold a few hundred thousand clones, with about 90% observed a single time. This TCR was recovered from a woman younger than 35 in good health and CMV-seronegative. Material: PBMCs. The V gene is TRBV27, the J gene TRBJ1-1; D is perhaps TRBD1 (6 bases). For the CDR3, the DNA is TGTGCCAGCAGCCCGATTGGGGTCAGGGGCGTAATGAACACTGAAGCTTTCTTT. This gives the protein CASSPIGVRGVMNTEAFF.